The 15 T cell receptor beta chains presented below share a single source sample, sequenced in a study of blood T cell repertoires in COVID-19. Here immunoSEQ multiplex PCR was the method, and the copy in TCRdb shows in-frame clones only, minus some. The sample lists just over 90,000 clones, approximately 80% occurring once. Source material: peripheral blood. These receptors all stem from a man between 65 and 80 years old with acute or convalescent COVID-19.

The J gene is TRBJ2-7, the V gene TRBV5-5; 8 positions agree with TRBD1. The junction had 8 bases not matched to a gene; V was cut back by 6 bases and J by 3 bases. This CDR3 is 14 amino acids long. Germline assignment: CDR1 SGHKS and CDR2 YYEKEE (reference sequence). CDR3 protein: CASTSDRVGYEQYF. For the CDR3, the DNA is TGTGCCAGCACCTCGGACAGGGTCGGCTACGAGCAGTACTTC.

This chain links TRBV13 with TRBJ2-2; 8 positions match TRBD1. Germline V CDR1 and CDR2: PRHDT, FYEKMQ (reference sequence). The length of the CDR3 is 15 residues. Losses at the gene ends were 6 bases for V and 1 base for J; bases not matched to a gene: 4. CDR3 in amino acids: CASRLQGGNTGELFF. DNA of the CDR3: TGTGCCAGCAGGTTACAGGGGGGGAACACCGGGGAGCTGTTTTTT.

The V gene is TRBV10-1, the J gene TRBJ2-7; 12 positions match TRBD1. CDR3 length: 15 residues. V lost 8 bases and J lost 4; bases outside the gene matches: 9. Germline assignment: CDR1 WNHNN and CDR2 SYGVQD (reference sequence). The CDR3 DNA follows: TGCGCCAGCGCCTACCGGGACAGGGGGCATTACGAGCAGTACGTC. As protein: CASAYRDRGHYEQYV.

This clone has only a few counts. The J gene is TRBJ2-2, the V gene TRBV5-1; no clear D. Germline assignment: CDR1 SGHRS and CDR2 YFSETQ. The germline V and J ends were trimmed by 0 bases and 4 bases, with 10 bases remaining between them. CDR3 size: 15 residues. CDR3 bases: TGCGCCAGCAGCTTGGAATATAGCACCACCGGGGAGCTGTTTTTT. Its protein is CASSLEYSTTGELFF.

This clone was seen a few times. V gene TRBV7-2 combines with J gene TRBJ1-4, with D uncertain. The CDR3 consists of 16 residues. V lost 1 base to trimming and J lost 0 bases, with 9 bases between them. CDR1 is SGHTA and CDR2 is FQGNSA in the germline V gene. CDR3 protein: CASSLGSTSTNEKLFF. The CDR3 DNA reads as TGTGCCAGCAGCTTAGGCTCGACTTCAACTAATGAAAAACTGTTTTTT.

This clone was seen a few times. This chain connects TRBV9 to TRBJ2-3, with 10 bases identical to TRBD1. This CDR3 has 17 amino acids. Germline trimming cut 3 bases from V and 5 bases from J; bases unmatched to any gene: 12. Germline values: CDR1 SGDLS, CDR2 YYNGEE. The DNA for the CDR3 is TGTGCCAGCAGCGGAACGCCTCCGGGACAGGGGATAGATACGCAGTATTTT. Residues: CASSGTPPGQGIDTQYF.

The chain links TRBV28 to TRBJ1-1, with TRBD1 identical over 9 bases. The CDR3 length is 17 residues. The junction had 6 bases not matched to a gene; V was cut back by 1 base and J by 0 bases. CDR1 is MDHEN and CDR2 is SYDVKM in the germline V gene. Here the CDR3 reads CASSLYTGQGLNTEAFF. DNA of the CDR3: TGTGCCAGCAGTTTATACACCGGACAGGGGCTGAACACTGAAGCTTTCTTT.

This sequence joins TRBV5-1 and TRBJ2-1, with D unresolved. Trimming shortened V by 1 base and J by 5 bases, and 13 bases separated the two germline ends. The germline CDR1 and CDR2 sequences are SGHRS and YFSETQ. The CDR3 has 15 residues. The CDR3: CASSLLPRLNNEQFF. The CDR3 nucleotides are TGCGCCAGCAGCTTGCTTCCTAGGTTAAACAATGAGCAGTTCTTC.

This chain joins TRBV7-8 and TRBJ1-5; D gene uncertain. V was shortened by 5 bases and J by 4 bases, with 9 bases between the two germline ends. CDR1 SGHVS and CDR2 FQNEAQ come from the germline V gene. The CDR3 loop spans 13 amino acids. The CDR3 sequence: CASSRQQNQPQHF. CDR3 coding DNA: TGTGCCAGCAGCCGACAACAGAATCAGCCCCAGCATTTT.

This chain joins TRBV4-2 and TRBJ1-4, with 11 bases aligning to TRBD1. This CDR3 region has 16 residues. V gave up 4 bases and J gave up 7 bases; unmatched junction bases: 8. The germline V gene encodes CDR1 LGHNA and CDR2 YNFKEQ. The CDR3 nucleotides read TGTGCCAGCAGCCGGGACAGGGGGAGTGGAGGTGAAAAACTGTTTTTT. Residues: CASSRDRGSGGEKLFF.

The chain has TRBV6-5 and TRBJ2-3, with 7 nucleotides matching TRBD2. The germline V gene has CDR1 MNHEY and CDR2 SVGAGI. V was clipped by 4 bases and J by 5 bases; unmatched bases: 3. This CDR3 spans 13 amino acids. CDR3 residues: CASSWGGVDTQYF. As DNA, the CDR3 is TGTGCCAGCAGTTGGGGGGGTGTAGATACGCAGTATTTT.

V gene TRBV5-1 combines with J gene TRBJ1-2; maybe TRBD1 (6 bases). V was trimmed by 4 bases and J by 1 base, leaving 14 bases between them. Germline V gene lookup returns CDR1 SGHRS and CDR2 YFSETQ. The CDR3 is 15 residues long. The CDR3 region has the DNA TGCGCCAGCAGCGTACAGGGAGGGAGTAACTATGGCTACACCTTC. It codes for CASSVQGGSNYGYTF. The variable domain in full, with the rest retrieved from reference TRBV5-1 and TRBJ1-2, is KAGVTQTPRYLIKTRGQQVTLSCSPISGHRSVSWYQQTPGQGLQFLFEYFSETQRNKGNFPGRFSGRQFSNSRSEMNVSTLELGDSALYLCASSVQGGSNYGYTFGSGTRLTVV.

The rearrangement joins TRBV9 to TRBJ1-4, with 9 bases aligning to TRBD1. This CDR3 is 18 amino acids long. V gave up 3 bases and J gave up 4 bases; unmatched junction bases: 13. The germline V gene encodes CDR1 SGDLS and CDR2 YYNGEE. The CDR3 here is CASSATSLQGAINEKLFF. In nucleotides, the CDR3 is TGTGCCAGCAGCGCCACTTCGCTACAGGGGGCGATTAATGAAAAACTGTTTTTT.

V and J are TRBV28 and TRBJ2-5; D possibly corresponds to TRBD1 (6 bases). Germline CDR1 is MDHEN and CDR2 is SYDVKM. V was clipped by 4 bases and J by 2 bases, with 14 bases between them. The CDR3 is 15 amino acids. For the CDR3, the DNA is TGTGCCAGCAGTTCAAGTACCCAGGGGCAAGAGACCCAGTACTTC. Amino acids: CASSSSTQGQETQYF.

The V and J genes are TRBV5-1 and TRBJ2-2; TRBD1 aligns across 8 bases. Germline loops: CDR1 SGHRS, CDR2 YFSETQ. Trimming at V came to 4 bases and at J to 4 bases, leaving 6 bases not matched to a gene. The CDR3 is made up of 15 amino acids. CDR3 amino acids: CASSGQGGFTGELFF. The CDR3 DNA reads as TGCGCCAGCAGCGGACAGGGTGGATTCACCGGGGAGCTGTTTTTT. Supplemented by reference TRBV5-1 and TRBJ2-2, the full variable domain reads KAGVTQTPRYLIKTRGQQVTLSCSPISGHRSVSWYQQTPGQGLQFLFEYFSETQRNKGNFPGRFSGRQFSNSRSEMNVSTLELGDSALYLCASSGQGGFTGELFFGEGSRLTVL.